This TCR beta chain comes out of a study of shared clonotypes between healthy human individuals. Repertoires were generated with immunoSEQ multiplex PCR, while TCRdb's copy carries only in-frame clones and drops some. The sample lists hundreds of thousands of clones; about 91% were seen once. The CDR3 has 15 amino acids. Unmatched junction bases numbered 10, after V lost 6 bases and J lost 2 bases. Per the germline V gene, CDR1 is SGHNT and CDR2 is YYREEE (reference sequence). Selected positively for CCR7 and CD45RO-negative, naive CD8 cells excluded terminally differentiated effector memory CD45RA+ cells.

The V and J genes are TRBV5-4 and TRBJ1-2; 7 bases align to TRBD1. Specimen: naive CD8+ T cells sorted from blood. The clonotype comes from a man aged 25-40 years in good health. CDR3 region: CASTPPGQKNYGYTF. DNA for the CDR3: TGTGCCAGCACTCCCCCGGGACAGAAAAACTATGGCTACACCTTC.